This T cell receptor (beta chain) is drawn from a study of T cells after yellow fever vaccination. General study findings and limits: FACS-sorted repertoires might harbor abundant contaminating clonotypes from the bulk population. The booster saw the reappearance of most primary-vaccination clones (about 95% CD4, 70% to 90% CD8).

By 5'RACE template switching, TCR cDNA was produced, with a universal primer site and UMIs added in the process. TCRdb redid the calling of the 5' RACE reads with MiXCR, one entry per CDR3 protein. Among hundreds of thousands of distinct CDR3 sequences listed, roughly an eighth were seen once. This clonotype was picked up a small number of times. Its target is not known. This TCR came from a man aged 30 to 45 who received the YFV17D yellow fever vaccine. The specimen comprised PBMCs, sampled on the day of the yellow fever booster vaccination.

The CDR3 nucleotides are TGTGCCAGCTCAAACAGGGGCGACACCGGGGAGCTGTTTTTT. Translation gives CASSNRGDTGELFF. The chain links TRBV18 to TRBJ2-2, with 7 bases aligning to TRBD1. This CDR3 is 14 amino acids long. The J segment lost 3 bases and the V segment lost 5 bases, leaving 3 bases of the junction unmatched. The germline gives CDR1 KGHSH, CDR2 LQKENI. The entire variable domain, with the rest obtained from reference TRBV18 and TRBJ2-2, is as follows: NAGVMQNPRHLVRRRGQEARLRCSPMKGHSHVYWYRQLPEEGLKFMVYLQKENIIDESGMPKERFSAEFPKEGPSILRIQQVVRGDSAAYFCASSNRGDTGELFFGEGSRLTVL.